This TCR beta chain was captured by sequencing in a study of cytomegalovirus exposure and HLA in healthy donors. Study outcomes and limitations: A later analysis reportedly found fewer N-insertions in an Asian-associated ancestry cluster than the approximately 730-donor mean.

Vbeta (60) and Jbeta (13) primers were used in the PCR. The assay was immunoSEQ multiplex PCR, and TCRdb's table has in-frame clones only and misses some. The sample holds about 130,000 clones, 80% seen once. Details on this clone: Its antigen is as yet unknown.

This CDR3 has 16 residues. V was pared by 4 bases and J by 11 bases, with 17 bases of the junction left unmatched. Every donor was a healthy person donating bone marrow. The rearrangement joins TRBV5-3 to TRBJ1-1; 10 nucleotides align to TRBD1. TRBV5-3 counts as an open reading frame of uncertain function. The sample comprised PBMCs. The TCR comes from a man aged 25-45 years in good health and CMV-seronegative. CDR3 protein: CARSRNVEDRGRRAFF. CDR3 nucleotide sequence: TGTGCCAGAAGCCGAAACGTCGAAGACAGGGGGCGACGGGCTTTCTTT.